The clone carrying this T cell receptor (beta chain) was observed a few times. Antigen unknown. This record belongs to a study of CD8 T cells in ankylosing spondylitis. Study results and caveats: Peripheral blood samples showed relatively rare disease-linked clones, and these clones were CD8+.

Germline V gene sequence: CDR1 SQVTM, CDR2 ANQGSEA. V shed 3 bases and J shed 5 bases, with 8 bases lying between them. The CDR3 contains 11 residues. Molecular-barcoded quantitative 5'-RACE produced these TCR beta libraries. TCRdb processed the 5' RACE reads anew with MiXCR; each CDR3 protein has one entry. The repertoire holds 150,000 to 250,000 distinct CDR3 sequences, with over 10% as singletons. Sequencing used blood, either unsorted or a sorted T cell fraction (not recorded which). The chain is built from TRBV29-1 and TRBJ2-7; D gene uncertain. The TCR sequence derives from a male donor with ankylosing spondylitis or in good health (not recorded which). The DNA for the CDR3 is TGCAGCGTTGAGTCCAGAAACGAGCAGTACTTC. Its protein is CSVESRNEQYF.